The TCR beta chain described here comes from a study of T cells after yellow fever vaccination. The table lists this clonotype with a few counts. The study made its TCR cDNA through 5'RACE template switching. That step introduced a universal primer site along with UMIs. TCRdb fed the 5' RACE reads into MiXCR, producing one record per CDR3 protein. The sample yields a few hundred thousand distinct CDR3 sequences, about an eighth seen once. Per germline, CDR1 ENHRY and CDR2 SYGVKD. The V segment lost 3 bases and the J segment 0 bases; nucleotides outside the gene matches: 11. The length of the CDR3 is 19 residues.

The chain couples TRBV10-3 to TRBJ2-3; 11 bases agree with TRBD2. The origin of this receptor is a young man who received the YFV17D yellow fever vaccine. Sequencing was performed on CD4+ T cells sorted from PBMCs, taken 15 days after the yellow fever booster vaccination. The CDR3 reads CAISDTLGRLAGSTDTQYF. The CDR3 coding sequence is TGTGCCATCAGTGACACGTTGGGGAGACTAGCGGGGAGCACAGATACGCAGTATTTT.